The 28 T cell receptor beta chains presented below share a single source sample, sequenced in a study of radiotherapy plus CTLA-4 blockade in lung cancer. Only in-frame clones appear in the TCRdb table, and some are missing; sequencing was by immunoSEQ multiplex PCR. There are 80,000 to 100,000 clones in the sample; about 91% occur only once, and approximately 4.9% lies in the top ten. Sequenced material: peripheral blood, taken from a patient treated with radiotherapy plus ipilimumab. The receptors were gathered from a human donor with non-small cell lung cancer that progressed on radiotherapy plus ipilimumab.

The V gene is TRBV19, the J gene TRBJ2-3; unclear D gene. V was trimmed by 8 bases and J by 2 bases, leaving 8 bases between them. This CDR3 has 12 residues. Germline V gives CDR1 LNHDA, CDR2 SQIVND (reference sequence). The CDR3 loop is CASSTPTDTQYF. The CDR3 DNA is TGTGCCAGTTCCACTCCCACAGATACGCAGTATTTT. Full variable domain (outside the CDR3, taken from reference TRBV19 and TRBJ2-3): DGGITQSPKYLFRKEGQNVTLSCEQNLNHDAMYWYRQDPGQGLRLIYYSQIVNDFQKGDIAEGYSVSREKKESFPLTVTSAQKNPTAFYLCASSTPTDTQYFGPGTRLTVL.

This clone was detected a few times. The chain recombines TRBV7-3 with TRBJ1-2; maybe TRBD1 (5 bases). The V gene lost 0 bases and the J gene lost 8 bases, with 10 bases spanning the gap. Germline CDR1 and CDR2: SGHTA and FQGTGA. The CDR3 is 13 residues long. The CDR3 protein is CASSLTGAEGYTF. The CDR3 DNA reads TGTGCCAGCAGCTTAACAGGGGCTGAAGGCTACACCTTC.

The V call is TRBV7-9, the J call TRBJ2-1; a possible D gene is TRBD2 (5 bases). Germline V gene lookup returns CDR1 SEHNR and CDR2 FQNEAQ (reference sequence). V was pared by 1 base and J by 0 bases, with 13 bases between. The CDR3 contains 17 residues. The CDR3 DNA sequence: TGTGCCAGCAGCTTAGTGAATCGAGCGGTCTCCTACAATGAGCAGTTCTTC. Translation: CASSLVNRAVSYNEQFF. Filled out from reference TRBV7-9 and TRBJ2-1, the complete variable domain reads DTGVSQNPRHKITKRGQNVTFRCDPISEHNRLYWYRQTLGQGPEFLTYFQNEAQLEKSRLLSDRFSAERPKGSFSTLEIQRTEQGDSAMYLCASSLVNRAVSYNEQFFGPGTRLTVL.

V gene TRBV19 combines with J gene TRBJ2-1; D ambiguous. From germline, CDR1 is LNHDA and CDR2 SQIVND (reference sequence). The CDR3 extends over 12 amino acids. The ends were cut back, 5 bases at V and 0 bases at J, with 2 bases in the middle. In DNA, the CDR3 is TGTGCCAGTAGTCCCTCCTACAATGAGCAGTTCTTC. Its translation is CASSPSYNEQFF.

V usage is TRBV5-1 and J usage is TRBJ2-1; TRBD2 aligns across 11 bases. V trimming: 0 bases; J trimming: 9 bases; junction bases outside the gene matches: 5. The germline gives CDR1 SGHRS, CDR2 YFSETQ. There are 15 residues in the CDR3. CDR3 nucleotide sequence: TGCGCCAGCAGCTTGGAGGGACTAGCGGTTATTGAGCAGTTCTTC. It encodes CASSLEGLAVIEQFF. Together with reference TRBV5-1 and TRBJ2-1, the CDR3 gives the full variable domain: KAGVTQTPRYLIKTRGQQVTLSCSPISGHRSVSWYQQTPGQGLQFLFEYFSETQRNKGNFPGRFSGRQFSNSRSEMNVSTLELGDSALYLCASSLEGLAVIEQFFGPGTRLTVL.

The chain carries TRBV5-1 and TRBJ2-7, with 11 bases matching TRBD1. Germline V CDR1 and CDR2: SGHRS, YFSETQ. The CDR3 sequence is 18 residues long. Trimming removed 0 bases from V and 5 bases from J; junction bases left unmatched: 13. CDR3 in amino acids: CASSLGVGAGQGGNEQYF. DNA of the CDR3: TGCGCCAGCAGCTTGGGAGTCGGTGCGGGACAGGGGGGCAACGAGCAGTACTTC.

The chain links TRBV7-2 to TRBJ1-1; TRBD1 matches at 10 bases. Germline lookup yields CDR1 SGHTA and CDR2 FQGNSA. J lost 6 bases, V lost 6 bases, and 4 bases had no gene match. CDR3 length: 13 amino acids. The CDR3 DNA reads TGTGCCAGCAGACGGACAGGGGGTCCTGAAGCTTTCTTT. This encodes CASRRTGGPEAFF. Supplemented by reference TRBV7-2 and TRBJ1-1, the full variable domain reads GAGVSQSPSNKVTEKGKDVELRCDPISGHTALYWYRQSLGQGLEFLIYFQGNSAPDKSGLPSDRFSAERTGGSVSTLTIQRTQQEDSAVYLCASRRTGGPEAFFGQGTRLTVV.

The CDR3 reads CASSSPPSYEQYF. CDR3 in DNA: TGTGCCAGCAGCTCTCCCCCTTCCTACGAGCAGTACTTC. The chain combines TRBV5-6 with TRBJ2-7, with D unclear. The CDR3 length is 13 residues. V was clipped by 3 bases and J by 1 base, with 8 bases between them. Looked up from germline, CDR1 is SGHDT and CDR2 is YYEEEE. The full variable domain, its missing parts supplied by reference TRBV5-6 and TRBJ2-7, is DAGVTQSPTHLIKTRGQQVTLRCSPKSGHDTVSWYQQALGQGPQFIFQYYEEEERQRGNFPDRFSGHQFPNYSSELNVNALLLGDSALYLCASSSPPSYEQYFGPGTRLTVT.

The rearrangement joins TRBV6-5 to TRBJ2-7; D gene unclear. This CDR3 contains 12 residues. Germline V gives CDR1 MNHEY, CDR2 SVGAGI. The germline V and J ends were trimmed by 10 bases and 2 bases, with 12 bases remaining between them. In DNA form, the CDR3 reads TGTGCCACGACCGACACCACCTACGAGCAGTACTTC. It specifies CATTDTTYEQYF.

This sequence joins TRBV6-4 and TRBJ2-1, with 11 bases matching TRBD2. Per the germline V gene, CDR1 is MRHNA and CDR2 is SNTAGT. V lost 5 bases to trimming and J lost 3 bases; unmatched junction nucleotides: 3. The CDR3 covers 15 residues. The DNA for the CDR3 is TGTGCCAGCAGTAACGGGACTAGCGGCTACAATGAGCAGTTCTTC. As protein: CASSNGTSGYNEQFF.

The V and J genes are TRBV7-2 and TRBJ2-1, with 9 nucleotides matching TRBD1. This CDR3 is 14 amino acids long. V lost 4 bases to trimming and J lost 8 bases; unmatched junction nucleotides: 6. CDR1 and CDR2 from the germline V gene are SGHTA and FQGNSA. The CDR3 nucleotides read TGTGCCAGCAGCTCTCCGGGACAGGGTCATGAGCAGTTCTTC. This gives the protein CASSSPGQGHEQFF.

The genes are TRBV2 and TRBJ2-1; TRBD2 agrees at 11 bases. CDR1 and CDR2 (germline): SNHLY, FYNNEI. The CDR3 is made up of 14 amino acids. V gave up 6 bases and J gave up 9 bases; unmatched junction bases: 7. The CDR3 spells CASRVAGGPVEQFF. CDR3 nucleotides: TGTGCCAGCAGGGTAGCGGGAGGGCCGGTTGAGCAGTTCTTC.

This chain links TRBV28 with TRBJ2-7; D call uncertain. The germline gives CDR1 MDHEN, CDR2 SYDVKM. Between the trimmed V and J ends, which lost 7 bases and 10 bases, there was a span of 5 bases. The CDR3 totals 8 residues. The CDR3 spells CASNTQYF. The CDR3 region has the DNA TGTGCCAGCAACACTCAGTACTTC.

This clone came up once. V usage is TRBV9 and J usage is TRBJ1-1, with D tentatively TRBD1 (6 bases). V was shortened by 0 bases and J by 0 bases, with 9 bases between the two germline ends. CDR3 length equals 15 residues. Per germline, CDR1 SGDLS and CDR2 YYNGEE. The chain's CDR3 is CASSVAAGVNTEAFF. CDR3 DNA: TGTGCCAGCAGCGTAGCGGCAGGGGTGAACACTGAAGCTTTCTTT.

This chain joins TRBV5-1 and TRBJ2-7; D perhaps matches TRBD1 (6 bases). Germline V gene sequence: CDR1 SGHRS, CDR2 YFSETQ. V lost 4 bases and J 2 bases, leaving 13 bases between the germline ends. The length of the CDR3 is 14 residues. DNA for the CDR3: TGCGCCAGCAGCCAGTCCGGGACACCCTACGAGCAGTACTTC. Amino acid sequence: CASSQSGTPYEQYF.

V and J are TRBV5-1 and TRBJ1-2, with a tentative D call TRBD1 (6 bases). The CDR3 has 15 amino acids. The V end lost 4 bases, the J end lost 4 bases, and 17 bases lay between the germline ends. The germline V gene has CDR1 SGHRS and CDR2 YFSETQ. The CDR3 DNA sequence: TGCGCCAGCAGCGAACCCACAGGGTTGCGCTATGGCTACACCTTC. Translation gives CASSEPTGLRYGYTF.

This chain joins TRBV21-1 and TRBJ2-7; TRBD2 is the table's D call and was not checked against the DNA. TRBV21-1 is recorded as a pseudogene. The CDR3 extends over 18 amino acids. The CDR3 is CASRINPLPGTDYYEQYF. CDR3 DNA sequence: TGTGCCAGCAGAATAAATCCCTTACCCGGGACGGACTACTACGAGCAGTACTTC.

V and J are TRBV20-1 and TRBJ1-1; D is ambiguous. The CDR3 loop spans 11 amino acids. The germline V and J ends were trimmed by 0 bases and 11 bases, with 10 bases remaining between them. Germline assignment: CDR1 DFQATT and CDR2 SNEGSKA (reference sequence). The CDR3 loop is CSARDVDRAFF. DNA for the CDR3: TGCAGTGCTAGAGATGTAGATCGGGCTTTCTTT.

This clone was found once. The CDR3 here is CASRSGGGELFF. CDR3 coding DNA: TGTGCCAGCAGGTCGGGAGGCGGGGAGCTGTTTTTT. This chain joins TRBV11-3 and TRBJ2-2; 7 bases map to TRBD2. This CDR3 has 12 residues. With V trimmed by 6 bases and J by 7 bases, 2 bases remained unmatched. Looked up from germline, CDR1 is SGHNT and CDR2 is YENEEA.

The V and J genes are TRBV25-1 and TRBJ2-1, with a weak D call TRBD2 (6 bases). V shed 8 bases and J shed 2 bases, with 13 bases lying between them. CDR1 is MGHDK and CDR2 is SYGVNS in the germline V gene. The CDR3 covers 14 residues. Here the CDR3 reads CASCCTGAYNEQFF. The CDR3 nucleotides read TGTGCCAGCTGCTGCACGGGAGCCTACAATGAGCAGTTCTTC.

The CDR3 is CASSLAPASNYGYTF. Here the CDR3 DNA reads TGTGCCAGCAGCTTAGCCCCGGCTTCTAACTATGGCTACACCTTC. The gene calls are TRBV7-8 and TRBJ1-2; D remains unclear. This CDR3 has 15 residues. CDR1 is SGHVS and CDR2 is FQNEAQ in the germline V gene. V was clipped by 0 bases and J by 0 bases, with 8 bases between them.

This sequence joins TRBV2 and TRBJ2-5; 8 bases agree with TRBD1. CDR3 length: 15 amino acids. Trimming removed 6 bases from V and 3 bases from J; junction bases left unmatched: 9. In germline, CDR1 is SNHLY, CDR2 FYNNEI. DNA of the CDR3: TGTGCCAGCAGACCGGGACAGGACCTCAAAGAGACCCAGTACTTC. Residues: CASRPGQDLKETQYF.

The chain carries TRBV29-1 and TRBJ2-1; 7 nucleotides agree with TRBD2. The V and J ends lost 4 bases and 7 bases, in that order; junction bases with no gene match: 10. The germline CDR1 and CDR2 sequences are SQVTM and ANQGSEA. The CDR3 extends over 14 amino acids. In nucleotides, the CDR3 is TGCAGCGTTGGTGCGGGAGTGACTACGAATGAGCAGTTCTTC. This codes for CSVGAGVTTNEQFF.

CDR3 in DNA: TGTGCCAGCAGTGCAAAATCCGGGACAGGGCTCGATAGCAATCAGCCCCAGCATTTT. This translates into CASSAKSGTGLDSNQPQHF. The chain carries TRBV6-1 and TRBJ1-5; 9 bases line up with TRBD1. The CDR3 runs 19 residues. The V segment lost 4 bases and the J segment 0 bases; nucleotides outside the gene matches: 13. CDR1 and CDR2 (germline): MNHNS, SASEGT.

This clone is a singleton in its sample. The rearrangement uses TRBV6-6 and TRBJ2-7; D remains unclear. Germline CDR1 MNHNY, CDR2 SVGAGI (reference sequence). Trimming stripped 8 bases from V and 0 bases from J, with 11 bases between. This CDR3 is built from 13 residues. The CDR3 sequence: CASGRISSYEQYF. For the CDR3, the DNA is TGTGCCAGCGGAAGGATCAGCTCCTACGAGCAGTACTTC.

The CDR3 nucleotides read TGTGCCAGCAGCACCCTAGCGGGAGGGCCAGTAGACGAGCAGTACTTC. Its protein is CASSTLAGGPVDEQYF. The chain has TRBV5-4 and TRBJ2-5, with 12 bases identical to TRBD2. The J call may be faulty, since TRBJ2-7 better matches the DNA end. The CDR3 is 16 residues long. Germline V gene lookup returns CDR1 SGHNT and CDR2 YYREEE (reference sequence).

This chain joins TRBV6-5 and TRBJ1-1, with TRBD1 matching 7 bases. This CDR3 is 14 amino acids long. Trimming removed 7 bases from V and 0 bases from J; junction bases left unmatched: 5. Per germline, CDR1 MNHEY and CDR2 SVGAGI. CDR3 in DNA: TGTGCCAGCACCGCGACAGGGATGAACACTGAAGCTTTCTTT. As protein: CASTATGMNTEAFF.

CDR3 sequence: CASSQGTLSGNTIYF. The CDR3, as DNA: TGCGCCAGCAGCCAAGGGACACTCTCTGGAAACACCATATATTTT. J is TRBJ1-3 and V is TRBV4-1, with D possibly matching TRBD1 (5 bases). Germline CDR1 reads MGHRA; CDR2 reads YSYEKL. The CDR3 runs to 15 residues. The ends were cut back, 1 base at V and 0 bases at J, with 7 bases in the middle.